Each of the 3 T cell receptor beta chains below was sequenced from the same sample in a study of T cell responses to AZD1222 COVID-19 vaccine. Assay: immunoSEQ multiplex PCR; the TCRdb copy retains only in-frame clones and omits some. Among 100,000 or so clones listed, 89% were seen once. Specimen: peripheral blood, collected 28 days after the second AZD1222 dose. The receptor set was obtained from an adult who received the AZD1222 COVID-19 vaccine.

The V call is TRBV6-5, the J call TRBJ2-7; D unresolved. In germline, CDR1 is MNHEY, CDR2 SVGAGI. The CDR3 extends over 15 amino acids. V was trimmed by 0 bases and J by 0 bases, leaving 9 bases between them. The CDR3 nucleotides are TGTGCCAGCAGTTACTCTTATAAGGGCTCCTACGAGCAGTACTTC. This translates into CASSYSYKGSYEQYF.

The chain carries TRBV5-6 and TRBJ2-1; D possibly corresponds to TRBD2 (5 bases). Germline lookup yields CDR1 SGHDT and CDR2 YYEEEE. The CDR3 runs 14 residues. The V gene lost 2 bases and the J gene lost 4 bases, with 10 bases spanning the gap. Here the CDR3 DNA reads TGTGCCAGCAGCTTAAGTGGCGGGTACAATGAGCAGTTCTTC. Translating it yields CASSLSGGYNEQFF. Full variable domain (remainder filled in from reference TRBV5-6 and TRBJ2-1): DAGVTQSPTHLIKTRGQQVTLRCSPKSGHDTVSWYQQALGQGPQFIFQYYEEEERQRGNFPDRFSGHQFPNYSSELNVNALLLGDSALYLCASSLSGGYNEQFFGPGTRLTVL.

The sample holds one count of this clone. The chain couples TRBV9 to TRBJ2-1, with 8 bases aligning to TRBD1. This CDR3 region has 15 residues. V was clipped by 4 bases and J by 0 bases; unmatched bases: 3. Germline CDR1 SGDLS, CDR2 YYNGEE. DNA of the CDR3: TGTGCCAGCAGCAACAGGGGGAGCTCCTACAATGAGCAGTTCTTC. This sequence encodes CASSNRGSSYNEQFF.